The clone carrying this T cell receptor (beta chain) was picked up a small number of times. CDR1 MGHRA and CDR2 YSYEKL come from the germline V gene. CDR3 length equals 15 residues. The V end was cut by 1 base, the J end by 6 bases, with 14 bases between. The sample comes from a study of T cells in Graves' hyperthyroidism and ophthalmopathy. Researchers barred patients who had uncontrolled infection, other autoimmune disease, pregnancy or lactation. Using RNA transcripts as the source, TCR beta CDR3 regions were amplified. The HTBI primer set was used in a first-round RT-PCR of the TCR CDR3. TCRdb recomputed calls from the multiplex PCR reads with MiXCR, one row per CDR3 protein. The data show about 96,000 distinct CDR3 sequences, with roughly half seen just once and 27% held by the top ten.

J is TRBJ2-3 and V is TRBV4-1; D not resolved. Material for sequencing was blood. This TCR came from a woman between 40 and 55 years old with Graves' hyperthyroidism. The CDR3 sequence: CASSQATTVGDTQYF. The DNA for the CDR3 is TGCGCCAGCAGCCAAGCCACCACCGTAGGGGATACGCAGTATTTT.